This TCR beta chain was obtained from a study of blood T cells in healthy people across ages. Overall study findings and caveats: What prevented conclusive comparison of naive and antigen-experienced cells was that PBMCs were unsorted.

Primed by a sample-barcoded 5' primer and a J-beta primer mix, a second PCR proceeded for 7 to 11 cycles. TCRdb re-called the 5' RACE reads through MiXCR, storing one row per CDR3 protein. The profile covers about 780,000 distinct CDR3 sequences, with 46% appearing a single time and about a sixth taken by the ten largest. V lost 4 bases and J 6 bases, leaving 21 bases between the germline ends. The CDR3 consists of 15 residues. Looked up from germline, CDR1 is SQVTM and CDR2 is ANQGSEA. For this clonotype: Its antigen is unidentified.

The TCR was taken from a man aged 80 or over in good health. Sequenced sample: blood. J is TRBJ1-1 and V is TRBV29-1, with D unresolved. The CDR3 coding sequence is TGCAGCGTTGTAGGCCTCGACGGCTCTGGGCCTGAAGCTTTCTTT. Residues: CSVVGLDGSGPEAFF.